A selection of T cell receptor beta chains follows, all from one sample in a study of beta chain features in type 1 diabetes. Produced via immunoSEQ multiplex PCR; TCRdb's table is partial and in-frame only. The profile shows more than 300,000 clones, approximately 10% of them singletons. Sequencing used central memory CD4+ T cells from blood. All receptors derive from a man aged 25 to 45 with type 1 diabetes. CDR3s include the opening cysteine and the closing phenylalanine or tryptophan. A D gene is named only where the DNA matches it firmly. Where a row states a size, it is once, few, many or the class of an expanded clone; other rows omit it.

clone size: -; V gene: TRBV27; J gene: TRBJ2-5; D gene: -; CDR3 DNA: TGTGCCAGCAGTTTGAACCTCCTGAAAGAGACCCAGTACTTC; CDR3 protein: CASSLNLLKETQYF
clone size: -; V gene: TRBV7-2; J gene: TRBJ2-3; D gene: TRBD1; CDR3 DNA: TGTGCCAGCAGCTTTTGGACAGGTCCTAGCACAGATACGCAGTATTTT; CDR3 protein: CASSFWTGPSTDTQYF
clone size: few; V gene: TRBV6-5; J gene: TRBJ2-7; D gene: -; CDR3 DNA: TGTGCCAGCAGCCTAGACAGCGTCCACGAGCAGTACTTC; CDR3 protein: CASSLDSVHEQYF
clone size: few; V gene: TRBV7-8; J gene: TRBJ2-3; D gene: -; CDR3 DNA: TGTGCCAGCAGCTTAGCCGTACTGCCCGACGATACGCAGTATTTT; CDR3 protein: CASSLAVLPDDTQYF
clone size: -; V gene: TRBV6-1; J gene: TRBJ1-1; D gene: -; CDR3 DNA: TGTGCCAGCAGTGTAATTACGGAGGGAGCTTTCTTT; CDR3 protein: CASSVITEGAFF
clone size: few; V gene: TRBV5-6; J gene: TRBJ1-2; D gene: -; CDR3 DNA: TGTGCCAGCAGCCTGGAGCAGGTCAACTATGGCTACACCTTC; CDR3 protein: CASSLEQVNYGYTF
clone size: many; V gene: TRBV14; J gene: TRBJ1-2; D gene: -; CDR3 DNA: TGTGCCAGCAGACCACTTGGCGGGGAGATCCCCCCTAGTCGAGTCACCTTC; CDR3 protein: CASRPLGGEIPPSRVTF
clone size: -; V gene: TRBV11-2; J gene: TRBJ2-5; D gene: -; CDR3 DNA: TGTGCCAGCAGCTTTGACGGGCAAGAGACCCAGTACTTC; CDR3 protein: CASSFDGQETQYF
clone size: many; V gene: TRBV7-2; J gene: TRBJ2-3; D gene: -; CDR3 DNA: TGTGCCAGCAGAGACACAAACACAGATACGCAGTATTTT; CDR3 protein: CASRDTNTDTQYF
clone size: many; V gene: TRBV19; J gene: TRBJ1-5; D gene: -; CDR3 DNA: TGTGCCAGTAGTATTGGAGTAAATCAGCCCCAGCATTTT; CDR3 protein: CASSIGVNQPQHF
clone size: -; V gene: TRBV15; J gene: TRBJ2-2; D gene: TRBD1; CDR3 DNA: TGTGCCACCAGCAGAGGGCAGGGGGTGCTGTTTTTT; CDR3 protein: CATSRGQGVLFF
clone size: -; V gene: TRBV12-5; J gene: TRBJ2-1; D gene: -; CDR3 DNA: TGTGCTAGTGGTTCCGGGGTCTGGGGGGAGCAGTTCTTC; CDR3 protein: CASGSGVWGEQFF
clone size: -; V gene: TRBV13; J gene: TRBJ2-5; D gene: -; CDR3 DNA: TGTGCCAGCAGCTTAGCAGACCCCCAAGAGACCCAGTACTTC; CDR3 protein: CASSLADPQETQYF
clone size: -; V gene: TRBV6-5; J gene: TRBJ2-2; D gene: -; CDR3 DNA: TGTGCCAGCAGGACCGGGACGGGCACCGGGGAGCTGTTTTTT; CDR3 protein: CASRTGTGTGELFF
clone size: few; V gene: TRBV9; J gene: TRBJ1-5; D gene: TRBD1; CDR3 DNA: TGTGCCAGCAGCGTAGGGTGGGGGACAGGGCCCCAGCATTTT; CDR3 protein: CASSVGWGTGPQHF
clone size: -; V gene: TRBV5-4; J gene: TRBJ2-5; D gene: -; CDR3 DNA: TGTGTTGGGGCCGATGAAGAGACCCAGTACTTC; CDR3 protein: CVGADEETQYF
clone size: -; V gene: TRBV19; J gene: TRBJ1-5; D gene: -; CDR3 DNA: TGTGCCAGTAGTATAGGCCGACTGCATCAGCCCCAGCATTTT; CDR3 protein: CASSIGRLHQPQHF
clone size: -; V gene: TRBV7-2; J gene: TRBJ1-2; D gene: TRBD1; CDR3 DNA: TGTGCCAGCAGCGCAGACAGGGCGTGGGAAAACACCTTC; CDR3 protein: CASSADRAWENTF
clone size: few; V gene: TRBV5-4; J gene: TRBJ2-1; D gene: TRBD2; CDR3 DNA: TGTGCCAGCAGCCCCGGAGGCCTAGCGGGTCTCAATGAGCAGTTCTTC; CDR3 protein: CASSPGGLAGLNEQFF